A single T cell receptor (beta chain) is shown here with its context. TCRdb's table, derived via immunoSEQ multiplex PCR, lists solely in-frame clones and lacks some. Of a few hundred thousand clones in the sample, around 84% are singletons; the top ten hold 6% to 9%. These data are taken from a study of blood T cell repertoires in COVID-19. This TCR was recovered from a woman between 65 and 79 years old with active or convalescent COVID-19. The sequenced sample was peripheral blood.

The CDR3 region has the DNA TGCGCCAGCAGCTTGGGAGGGACAACTAACGCTGAAGCTTTCTTT. This encodes CASSLGGTTNAEAFF. The chain carries TRBV5-1 and TRBJ1-1; D is possibly TRBD1 (6 bases). The V gene lost 0 bases and the J gene lost 6 bases, with 15 bases spanning the gap. Per germline, CDR1 SGHRS and CDR2 YFSETQ. This CDR3 spans 15 amino acids.